The 9 T cell receptor beta chains given below trace back to one sample, sequenced in a study of cytomegalovirus exposure and HLA in healthy donors. The study ran its PCR with 60 Vbeta and 13 Jbeta primers. The protocol was immunoSEQ multiplex PCR, while the TCRdb copy is restricted to in-frame clones and leaves out a portion. The sample shows 150,000 to 200,000 clones, roughly 87% of them seen only once. The sample consisted of PBMCs. The receptors were sampled from a man over 45 in good health and CMV-seronegative.

The genes are TRBV11-2 and TRBJ2-7; perhaps TRBD1 as D (5 bases). The V end lost 5 bases, the J end lost 2 bases, and 19 bases lay between the germline ends. The germline gives CDR1 SGHAT, CDR2 FQNNGV. The CDR3 runs to 16 residues. CDR3: CASSARSGPGTYEQYF. The CDR3 nucleotides are TGTGCCAGCAGCGCACGATCCGGGCCAGGGACCTACGAGCAGTACTTC.

This sequence joins TRBV18 and TRBJ2-7; 9 positions match TRBD2. With V trimmed by 3 bases and J by 2 bases, 14 bases remained unmatched. Germline lookup yields CDR1 KGHSH and CDR2 LQKENI. The CDR3 runs to 18 residues. CDR3 DNA sequence: TGTGCCAGCTCACCCGCAGCACTAGCGGGTAGGTCTCCCTACGAGCAGTACTTC. As protein: CASSPAALAGRSPYEQYF.

The genes are TRBV5-1 and TRBJ2-5, with 10 bases that match TRBD2. This CDR3 has 16 amino acids. V shed 5 bases, J shed 5 bases, and the junction held 12 bases outside the gene matches. Germline values: CDR1 SGHRS, CDR2 YFSETQ. This CDR3 reads CASRRDVGSGRETQYF. In DNA form, the CDR3 reads TGCGCCAGCAGACGGGACGTCGGTAGCGGGAGGGAGACCCAGTACTTC.

The chain combines TRBV12-5 with TRBJ1-1; D might be TRBD1 (5 bases). The length of the CDR3 is 13 residues. Germline CDR1 is LGHNT and CDR2 is FRNRAP. Trimming took 6 bases from V and 5 from J, leaving 13 bases between them. This chain's CDR3 is CASGEQDTTEAFF. The CDR3 bases are TGTGCTAGTGGGGAACAGGATACTACTGAAGCTTTCTTT.

In its sample, this clone was seen a few times. The V call is TRBV7-3, the J call TRBJ2-6; maybe TRBD1 (6 bases). This CDR3 has 16 residues. Trimming cost V 3 bases and J 4 bases, with 13 bases left between them. Per the germline V gene, CDR1 is SGHTA and CDR2 is FQGTGA. In DNA, the CDR3 is TGTGCCAGCAGCTTCCAGGGGACCGCCGGGGCCAACGTCCTGACTTTC. Its translation: CASSFQGTAGANVLTF. The full variable domain, its missing parts supplied by reference TRBV7-3 and TRBJ2-6, is GAGVSQTPSNKVTEKGKYVELRCDPISGHTALYWYRQSLGQGPEFLIYFQGTGAADDSGLPNDRFFAVRPEGSVSTLKIQRTERGDSAVYLCASSFQGTAGANVLTFGAGSRLTVL.

The rearrangement links TRBV10-3 to TRBJ2-4; 10 nucleotides line up with TRBD2. The V gene end was trimmed by 9 bases and the J gene end by 8 bases; junction bases not matched to a gene: 7. CDR1 is ENHRY, CDR2 SYGVKD, per germline. This CDR3 contains 13 residues. The CDR3 DNA follows: TGTGCCATAGCGGGAGGGCCAGGGGACATTCAGTACTTC. This encodes CAIAGGPGDIQYF.

The chain has TRBV4-2 and TRBJ2-3, with D possibly TRBD2 on 6 matching bases. The CDR3 length is 15 residues. The germline V gene has CDR1 LGHNA and CDR2 YNFKEQ. V was shortened by 1 base and J by 2 bases, with 10 bases between the two germline ends. CDR3 amino acids: CASSQGGTYTDTQYF. The CDR3 DNA reads TGTGCCAGCAGCCAAGGTGGGACTTACACAGATACGCAGTATTTT.

This clone was observed once. The chain couples TRBV5-1 to TRBJ2-2; 9 nucleotides align to TRBD1. Trimming cost V 4 bases and J 4 bases; bases outside gene matches: 5. The CDR3 runs 15 residues. Germline CDR1 is SGHRS and CDR2 is YFSETQ. The CDR3 protein is CASSTGQGLTGELFF. The CDR3 DNA reads TGCGCCAGCAGCACCGGACAGGGGCTCACCGGGGAGCTGTTTTTT.

Remarks on this clone: This same CDR3 is encoded by further DNA sequences in the sample. The J gene is TRBJ2-5, the V gene TRBV18, with D possibly being TRBD1 (7 bases). The CDR3 extends over 14 amino acids. Germline V gene lookup returns CDR1 KGHSH and CDR2 LQKENI. The V gene lost 0 bases and the J gene lost 5 bases, with 10 bases spanning the gap. CDR3 sequence: CASSPPAGGETQYF. The CDR3 bases are TGTGCCAGCTCACCACCCGCAGGGGGGGAGACCCAGTACTTC. The whole variable domain, remainder taken from reference TRBV18 and TRBJ2-5, is NAGVMQNPRHLVRRRGQEARLRCSPMKGHSHVYWYRQLPEEGLKFMVYLQKENIIDESGMPKERFSAEFPKEGPSILRIQQVVRGDSAAYFCASSPPAGGETQYFGPGTRLLVL.